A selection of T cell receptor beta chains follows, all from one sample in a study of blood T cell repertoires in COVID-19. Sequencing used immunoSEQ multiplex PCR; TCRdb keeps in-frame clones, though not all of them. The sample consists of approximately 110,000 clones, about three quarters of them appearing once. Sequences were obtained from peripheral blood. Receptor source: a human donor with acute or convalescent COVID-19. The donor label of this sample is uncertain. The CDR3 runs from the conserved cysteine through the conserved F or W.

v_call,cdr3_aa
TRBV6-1,CASSESVSGVPYEQYF
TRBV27,CASRGGSSYNEQFF
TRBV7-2,CASSRQGGKGFSPLHF
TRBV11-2,CASSLGRGNEKLFF
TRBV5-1,CASSLEGSGELFF
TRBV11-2,CASSPTGTGGIGYTF
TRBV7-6,CASSSGTNSGANVLTF
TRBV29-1,CSARRGDSYEQYF
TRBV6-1,CASSETPSGAQNEQFF
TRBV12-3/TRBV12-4,CASSLREFGYTF
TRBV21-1,CASSPPDRIYEQYF
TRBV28,CASSFRGGTEAFF
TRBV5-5,CASSLLRLNTEAFF
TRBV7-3,CASSLRGTANTGELFF
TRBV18,CASSPGQFRTEAFF
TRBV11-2,CASSIGGLGEAFF
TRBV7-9,CASSFGRATDTQYF
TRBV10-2,CASSTGTANTDTQYF
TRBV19,CASRREGNTEAFF
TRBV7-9,CASSQREGWNTQYF
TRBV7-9,CASSVMDSFTDTQYF
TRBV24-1,CATSDSGHHKGNEQFF
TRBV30,CAWSRLTGANTEAFF
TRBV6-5,CASSSDRGSGYGYTF
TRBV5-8,CASSLEGQGNTEAFF
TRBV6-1,CASSERGSSNQPQHF
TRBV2,CASSGLSWGGLTDTQYF
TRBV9,CASSVVAGGPVEQFF
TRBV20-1,CSASGTGDEEQYF
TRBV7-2,CASSPGVGAGNSPLHF
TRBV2,CASSDLGPLAKNIQYF
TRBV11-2,CASSLRGEQLFF
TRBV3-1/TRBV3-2,CASSQVFHFRTGGLSTSTDTQYF
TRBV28,CASSPAGHTNEQFF
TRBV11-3,CASSQSTNNEQFF
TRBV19,CASSREARGRTEAFF
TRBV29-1,CSVDSQLTDTQYF
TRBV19,CASRRTGTLYNSPLHF
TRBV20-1,CSASSGAADTQYF
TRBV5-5,CASSLVWQGNTGELFF
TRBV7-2,CASSPTVSSYNSPLHF
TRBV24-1,CATSDPLRTGGSTDTQYF
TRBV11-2,CASSLGAGEDYGYTF
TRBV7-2,CASSLGQYMNTEAFF
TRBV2,CASSNTDNSPLHF
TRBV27,CASSPLDSSSLGYTF
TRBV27,CASSRNSGGAAQFF
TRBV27,CASSLNTGGNEKLFF